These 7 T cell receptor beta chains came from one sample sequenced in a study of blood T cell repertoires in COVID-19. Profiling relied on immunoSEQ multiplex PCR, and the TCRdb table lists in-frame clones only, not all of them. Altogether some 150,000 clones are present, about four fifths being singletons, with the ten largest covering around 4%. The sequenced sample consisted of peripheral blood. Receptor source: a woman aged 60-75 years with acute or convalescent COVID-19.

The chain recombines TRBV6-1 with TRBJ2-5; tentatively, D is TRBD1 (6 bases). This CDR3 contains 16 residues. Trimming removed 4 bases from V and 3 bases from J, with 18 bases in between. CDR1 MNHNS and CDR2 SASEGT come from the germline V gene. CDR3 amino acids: CASSVPTGTGKETQYF. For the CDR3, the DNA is TGTGCCAGCAGTGTACCGACAGGAACGGGAAAAGAGACCCAGTACTTC.

The CDR3: CASSLAWFGLKGDTGELFF. DNA for the CDR3: TGCGCCAGCAGCTTGGCATGGTTTGGCTTGAAGGGGGACACCGGGGAGCTGTTTTTT. This rearrangement joins TRBV5-1 to TRBJ2-2, with D perhaps TRBD1 (6 bases). V lost 0 bases, J lost 3 bases, and 21 bases lay in between. The CDR3 length is 19 residues. Germline V lookup: CDR1 SGHRS, CDR2 YFSETQ.

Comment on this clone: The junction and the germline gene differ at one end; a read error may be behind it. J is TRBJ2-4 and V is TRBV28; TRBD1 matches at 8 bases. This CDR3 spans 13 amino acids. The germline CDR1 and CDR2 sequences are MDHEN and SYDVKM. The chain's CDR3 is CAGSSGQENIQYF. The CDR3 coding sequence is TGTGCCGGCAGTTCGGGACAGGAAAACATTCAGTACTTC.

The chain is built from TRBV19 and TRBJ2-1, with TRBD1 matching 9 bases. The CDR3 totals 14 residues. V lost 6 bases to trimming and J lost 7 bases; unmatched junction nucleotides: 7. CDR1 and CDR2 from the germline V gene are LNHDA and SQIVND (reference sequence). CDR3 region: CASSPQGAGNEQFF. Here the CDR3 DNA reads TGTGCCAGTAGCCCACAGGGGGCGGGGAATGAGCAGTTCTTC.

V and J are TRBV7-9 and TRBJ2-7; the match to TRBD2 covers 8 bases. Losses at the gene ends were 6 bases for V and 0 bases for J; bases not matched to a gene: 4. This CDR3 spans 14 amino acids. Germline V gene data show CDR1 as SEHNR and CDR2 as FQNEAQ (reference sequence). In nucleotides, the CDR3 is TGTGCCAGCAGTTGGCGGGAGGCCTCCTACGAGCAGTACTTC. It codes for CASSWREASYEQYF.

The CDR3 region is CASSEGSGNQPQHF. The CDR3 DNA reads as TGCGCCAGCAGCGAGGGTTCTGGCAATCAGCCCCAGCATTTT. The chain carries TRBV5-1 and TRBJ1-5; D remains ambiguous. Germline loops: CDR1 SGHRS, CDR2 YFSETQ. Trimming pared 4 bases from V and 2 bases from J, leaving 10 bases between. This CDR3 contains 14 residues.

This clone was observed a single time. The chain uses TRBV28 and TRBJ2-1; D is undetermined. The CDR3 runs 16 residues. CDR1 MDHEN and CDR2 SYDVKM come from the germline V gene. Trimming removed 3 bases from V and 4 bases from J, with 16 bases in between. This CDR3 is CASSLMGRRVYNEQFF. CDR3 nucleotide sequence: TGTGCCAGCAGTTTGATGGGCCGGCGCGTTTACAATGAGCAGTTCTTC.